This T cell receptor beta chain appears in the sequencing data of a study of metastatic and nonmetastatic thyroid tumors. There were no patients who had received any treatment before thyroid surgery. TCRdb re-called the PCR reads via MiXCR. The sample records 12,000 to 15,000 clones, around 3.6% being singletons. Broader study findings: It was reported that TCR beta diversity was significantly higher in malignant thyroid tumors than benign nodules, in blood and tumor.

The table lists this clone with a few counts. Its antigen is unknown. The length of the CDR3 is 15 residues. In germline, CDR1 is MDHEN, CDR2 SYDVKM. V shed 5 bases, J shed 5 bases, and the junction held 8 bases outside the gene matches. This TCR derives from a female donor with papillary thyroid cancer or a benign thyroid nodule (not recorded which). Some clones in this sample may be carry-over from other donors' samples. Input material: tumor tissue. The chain uses TRBV28 and TRBJ1-5, with 8 bases identical to TRBD1. The CDR3 nucleotides read TGTGCCAGCAGTCTACCGGACAGGGACTATCAGCCCCAGCATTTT. This gives the protein CASSLPDRDYQPQHF.